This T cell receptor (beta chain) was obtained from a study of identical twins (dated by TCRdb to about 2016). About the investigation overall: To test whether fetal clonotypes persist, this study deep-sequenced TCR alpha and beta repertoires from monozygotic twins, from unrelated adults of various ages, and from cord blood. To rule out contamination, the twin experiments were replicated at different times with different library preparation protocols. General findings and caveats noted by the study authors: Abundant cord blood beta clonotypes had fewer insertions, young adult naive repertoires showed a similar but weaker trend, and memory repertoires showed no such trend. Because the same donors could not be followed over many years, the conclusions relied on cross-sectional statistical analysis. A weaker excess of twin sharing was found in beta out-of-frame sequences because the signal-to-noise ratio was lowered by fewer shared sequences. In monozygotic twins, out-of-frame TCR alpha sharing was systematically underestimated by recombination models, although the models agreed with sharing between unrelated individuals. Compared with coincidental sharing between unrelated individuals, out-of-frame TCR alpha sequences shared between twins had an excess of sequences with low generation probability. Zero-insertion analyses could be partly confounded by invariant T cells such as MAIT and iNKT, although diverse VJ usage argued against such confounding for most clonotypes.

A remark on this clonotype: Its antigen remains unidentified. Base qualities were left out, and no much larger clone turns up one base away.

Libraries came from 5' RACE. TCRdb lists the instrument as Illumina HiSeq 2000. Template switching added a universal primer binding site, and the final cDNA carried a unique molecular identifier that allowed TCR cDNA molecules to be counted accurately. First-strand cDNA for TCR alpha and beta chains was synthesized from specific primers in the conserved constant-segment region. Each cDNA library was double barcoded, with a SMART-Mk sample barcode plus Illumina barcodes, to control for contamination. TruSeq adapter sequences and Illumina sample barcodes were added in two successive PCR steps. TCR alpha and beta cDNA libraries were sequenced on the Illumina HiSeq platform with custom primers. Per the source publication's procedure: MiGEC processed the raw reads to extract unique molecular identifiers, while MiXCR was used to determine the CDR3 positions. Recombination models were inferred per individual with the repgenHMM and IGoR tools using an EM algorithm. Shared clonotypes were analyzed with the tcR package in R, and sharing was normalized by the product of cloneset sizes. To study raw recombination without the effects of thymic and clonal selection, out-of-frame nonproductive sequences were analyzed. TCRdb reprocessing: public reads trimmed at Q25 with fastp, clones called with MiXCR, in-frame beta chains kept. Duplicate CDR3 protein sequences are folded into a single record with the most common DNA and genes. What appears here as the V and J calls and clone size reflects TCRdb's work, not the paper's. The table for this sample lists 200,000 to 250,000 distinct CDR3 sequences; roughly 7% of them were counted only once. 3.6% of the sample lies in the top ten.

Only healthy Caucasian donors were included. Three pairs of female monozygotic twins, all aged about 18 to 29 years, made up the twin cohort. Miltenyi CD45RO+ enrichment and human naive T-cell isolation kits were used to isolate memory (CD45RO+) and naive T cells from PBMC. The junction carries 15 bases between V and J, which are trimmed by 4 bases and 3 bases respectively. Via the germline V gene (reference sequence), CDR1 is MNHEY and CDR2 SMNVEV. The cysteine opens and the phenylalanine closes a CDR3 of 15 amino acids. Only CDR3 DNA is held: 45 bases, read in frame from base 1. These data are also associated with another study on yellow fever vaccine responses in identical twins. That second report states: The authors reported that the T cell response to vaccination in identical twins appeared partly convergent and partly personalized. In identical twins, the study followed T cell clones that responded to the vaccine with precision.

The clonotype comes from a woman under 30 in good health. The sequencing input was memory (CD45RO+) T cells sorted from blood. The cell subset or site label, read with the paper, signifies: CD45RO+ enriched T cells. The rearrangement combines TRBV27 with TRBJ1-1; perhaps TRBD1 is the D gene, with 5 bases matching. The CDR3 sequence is CASSSKRGFDTEAFF. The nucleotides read TGTGCCAGCAGTTCCAAAAGGGGTTTCGACACTGAAGCTTTCTTT.